A single sample is the source of the 28 T cell receptor beta chains below, sequenced in a study of T cell responses to AZD1222 COVID-19 vaccine. The protocol was immunoSEQ multiplex PCR, while the TCRdb copy is restricted to in-frame clones and leaves out a portion. This table holds about 180,000 clones, approximately 94% found once. Source: peripheral blood, taken on day 0 of AZD1222 vaccination. These receptors originate from an adult in good health.

This clone came up a few times. The chain carries TRBV6-5 and TRBJ1-2; 8 positions match TRBD1. J was trimmed by 3 bases and V by 2 bases; bases with no gene match: 5. Germline-derived CDR1 and CDR2 are MNHEY and SVGAGI. The CDR3 runs to 15 residues. The CDR3 DNA is TGTGCCAGCAGTTACAGGACAGGGAGGGACTATGGCTACACCTTC. Translation gives CASSYRTGRDYGYTF.

The chain employs TRBV7-9 and TRBJ2-7, with D maybe TRBD2 (6 bases). CDR1 and CDR2 from the germline V gene are SEHNR and FQNEAQ (reference sequence). The germline V and J ends were trimmed by 5 bases and 5 bases, with 22 bases remaining between them. The CDR3 has 16 residues. CDR3 protein: CASSPPSGTPSDEQYF. CDR3 bases: TGTGCCAGCAGCCCCCCTTCCGGGACTCCTTCGGACGAGCAGTACTTC.

This rearrangement joins TRBV27 to TRBJ1-5; D not resolved. Germline loops: CDR1 MNHEY, CDR2 SMNVEV (reference sequence). The CDR3 has 15 amino acids. V was clipped by 6 bases and J by 4 bases, with 16 bases between them. The DNA of the CDR3 is TGTGCCAGCAGATTAGGTGCCAGTGGGAATCAGCCCCAGCATTTT. As protein: CASRLGASGNQPQHF.

V is TRBV13 and J is TRBJ2-1; the D gene is possibly TRBD2 (6 bases). Looked up from germline, CDR1 is PRHDT and CDR2 is FYEKMQ (reference sequence). With 6 bases removed from V and 5 bases from J, the gap between germline ends came to 20 bases. CDR3 length: 16 amino acids. Written as DNA, the CDR3 is TGTGCCAGCAGAATCTCCTCCAGCGGGTACGACAATGAGCAGTTCTTC. Its protein is CASRISSSGYDNEQFF.

The chain combines TRBV30 with TRBJ2-4, with 8 bases that match TRBD1. Germline CDR1 GTSNPN, CDR2 SVGIG (reference sequence). CDR3 length: 13 residues. CDR3 DNA sequence: TGTGCAGGAGTGGGACAGGACAAAAACATTCAGTACTTC. Translated, it gives CAGVGQDKNIQYF.

This clone was seen only a few times. This chain links TRBV23-1 with TRBJ1-5; tentative D call: TRBD1 (5 bases). TRBV23-1 qualifies as an ORF whose function is uncertain. The CDR3 spans 11 residues. Trimming pared 10 bases from V and 10 bases from J, leaving 14 bases between. The CDR3 nucleotides read TGCGCCACCTGGGGGGGACGCCCCCAGCATTTT. Encoded protein: CATWGGRPQHF.

J is TRBJ1-4 and V is TRBV27; TRBD1 aligns across 7 bases. V dropped 4 bases and J dropped 8; count of bases not matched to a gene: 16. Germline V gives CDR1 MNHEY, CDR2 SMNVEV (reference sequence). The CDR3 runs to 17 residues. Here the CDR3 reads CASSSLKADRAGEKLFF. The CDR3 bases are TGTGCCAGCAGTTCCCTTAAGGCCGACAGGGCCGGGGAAAAACTGTTTTTT.

V gene TRBV29-1 combines with J gene TRBJ1-1; tentatively, D is TRBD1 (5 bases). Per germline, CDR1 SQVTM and CDR2 ANQGSEA. CDR3 length: 12 residues. Trimming pared 4 bases from V and 8 bases from J, leaving 14 bases between. CDR3: CSVGQPRFEAFF. The DNA of the CDR3 is TGCAGCGTTGGACAGCCTCGATTCGAAGCTTTCTTT.

This clone was observed a single time. The rearrangement uses TRBV28 and TRBJ1-3; 8 positions agree with TRBD1. With 5 bases clipped from V and 4 bases from J, the junction kept 7 bases outside the gene matches. This CDR3 has 15 residues. Germline-derived CDR1 and CDR2 are MDHEN and SYDVKM. CDR3 region: CASSARTGHGNTIYF. DNA for the CDR3: TGTGCCAGCAGTGCCAGGACAGGGCACGGAAACACCATATATTTT. The full variable domain, completed using reference TRBV28 and TRBJ1-3, is DVKVTQSSRYLVKRTGEKVFLECVQDMDHENMFWYRQDPGLGLRLIYFSYDVKMKEKGDIPEGYSVSREKKERFSLILESASTNQTSMYLCASSARTGHGNTIYFGEGSWLTVV.

This chain connects TRBV5-1 to TRBJ1-5; TRBD1 matches 9 bases. The CDR3 loop spans 13 amino acids. V dropped 5 bases and J dropped 7; count of bases not matched to a gene: 4. Germline CDR1 and CDR2: SGHRS and YFSETQ. CDR3 in amino acids: CASSKDRGQPQHF. CDR3 sequence (DNA): TGCGCCAGCAGTAAGGACAGGGGCCAGCCCCAGCATTTT.

This clone was detected only once. The chain employs TRBV3-1 (or the pseudogene TRBV3-2) and TRBJ2-7; TRBD2 matches at 11 bases. From germline, CDR1 is LGHDT and CDR2 YNNKEL (reference sequence). This CDR3 is built from 14 residues. V trimming: 0 bases; J trimming: 12 bases; junction bases outside the gene matches: 7. The CDR3 loop is CASSQDGSGREMYF. The CDR3 nucleotides are TGTGCCAGCAGCCAAGACGGTAGCGGGAGGGAAATGTACTTC.

V and J are TRBV6-5 and TRBJ2-7; TRBD2 agrees at 14 bases. Losses at the gene ends were 6 bases for V and 5 bases for J; bases not matched to a gene: 3. Germline V gives CDR1 MNHEY, CDR2 SVGAGI. This CDR3 has 14 residues. CDR3 nucleotide sequence: TGTGCCAGCAGGGGACTAGCGGGAGCGAACGAGCAGTACTTC. As protein: CASRGLAGANEQYF.

V is TRBV11-2 and J is TRBJ1-6; D is unclear. This CDR3 has 13 residues. CDR1 and CDR2 (germline): SGHAT, FQNNGV. V was trimmed by 5 bases and J by 9 bases, leaving 11 bases between them. The CDR3: CASSLPGGSPLHF. CDR3 bases: TGTGCCAGCAGCCTACCTGGAGGTTCACCCCTCCACTTT.

The chain carries TRBV6-1 and TRBJ2-7; 8 nucleotides match TRBD2. Germline lookup yields CDR1 MNHNS and CDR2 SASEGT. The length of the CDR3 is 15 residues. With 3 bases clipped from V and 6 bases from J, the junction kept 10 bases outside the gene matches. In DNA, the CDR3 is TGTGCCAGCAGTGATGGTAGGGTAGCGGGACCCGAGCAGTACTTC. It is translated as CASSDGRVAGPEQYF.

The chain links TRBV5-1 to TRBJ2-3; D remains unclear. Between the trimmed V and J ends, which lost 0 bases and 2 bases, there was a span of 7 bases. Germline V gives CDR1 SGHRS, CDR2 YFSETQ. This CDR3 region has 14 residues. CDR3 sequence reads: CASSLGEHTDTQYF. Here the CDR3 DNA reads TGCGCCAGCAGCTTGGGCGAACACACAGATACGCAGTATTTT.

In its sample, this clone was seen once. The chain combines TRBV4-1 with TRBJ1-1; D remains unclear. V lost 0 bases and J 1 base, leaving 9 bases between the germline ends. Germline V CDR1 and CDR2: MGHRA, YSYEKL. The CDR3 sequence is 15 residues long. CDR3: CASSQEEGRNTEAFF. CDR3 sequence (DNA): TGCGCCAGCAGCCAAGAGGAGGGCAGGAACACTGAAGCTTTCTTT.

This clone turned up a few times. The genes are TRBV19 and TRBJ1-2; D remains ambiguous. CDR1 is LNHDA, CDR2 SQIVND, per germline (reference sequence). The length of the CDR3 is 13 residues. With 9 bases removed from V and 4 bases from J, the gap between germline ends came to 15 bases. The CDR3 spells CASGVDEFYGYTF. The CDR3 nucleotides read TGTGCCAGCGGGGTGGATGAGTTCTATGGCTACACCTTC.

This chain uses TRBV19 with TRBJ2-3; unclear D gene. The germline CDR1 and CDR2 sequences are LNHDA and SQIVND (reference sequence). V lost 5 bases and J 0 bases, leaving 15 bases between the germline ends. This CDR3 contains 16 residues. CDR3 in DNA: TGTGCCAGTAGTTCGTTGGTAGGTTCGAGCACAGATACGCAGTATTTT. This encodes CASSSLVGSSTDTQYF.

The V call is TRBV12-3 or TRBV12-4, the J call TRBJ2-3; D not certain. V lost 2 bases to trimming and J lost 5 bases, with 8 bases between them. The CDR3 runs to 13 residues. The CDR3 DNA sequence: TGTGCCAGCAGTTTAAATAATGGAGATACGCAGTATTTT. Protein: CASSLNNGDTQYF.

The chain joins TRBV24-1 to TRBJ1-5; 10 nucleotides match TRBD1. Germline values: CDR1 KGHDR, CDR2 SFDVKD. The CDR3 runs 18 residues. J lost 1 base, V lost 2 bases, and 7 bases had no gene match. The CDR3 nucleotides are TGTGCCACCAGTGATTCTCCGGGACAGGGGACAAGCAATCAGCCCCAGCATTTT. This codes for CATSDSPGQGTSNQPQHF.

The rearrangement uses TRBV18 and TRBJ2-4; D perhaps matches TRBD1 (5 bases). This CDR3 region has 15 residues. Deletions cut 3 bases from V and 0 bases from J, with 9 bases between. CDR1 and CDR2 from the germline V gene are KGHSH and LQKENI. The CDR3 loop is CASSPDRIAKNIQYF. DNA of the CDR3: TGTGCCAGCTCACCTGACAGAATAGCCAAAAACATTCAGTACTTC.

The chain combines TRBV5-1 with TRBJ2-3; TRBD2 agrees at 7 bases. V trimming: 2 bases; J trimming: 3 bases; junction bases outside the gene matches: 6. Germline V gene sequence: CDR1 SGHRS, CDR2 YFSETQ. The CDR3 is made up of 15 amino acids. CDR3: CASSLTGGRTDTQYF. CDR3 coding DNA: TGCGCCAGCAGCTTAACGGGAGGTCGGACAGATACGCAGTATTTT.

This clone turned up a few times. This chain links TRBV27 with TRBJ1-1, with 9 nucleotides matching TRBD1. J gave up 5 bases and V 6 bases, and 13 bases lay outside the gene matches. The CDR3 spans 16 residues. Per germline, CDR1 MNHEY and CDR2 SMNVEV (reference sequence). The CDR3 coding sequence is TGTGCCAGCAGATTAGTGGGTGGGACAGGGAATACTGAAGCTTTCTTT. This sequence encodes CASRLVGGTGNTEAFF.

V and J are TRBV10-1 and TRBJ2-3; TRBD2 agrees at 10 bases. The CDR3 is 19 residues long. CDR1 WNHNN and CDR2 SYGVQD come from the germline V gene (reference sequence). Losses at the gene ends were 5 bases for V and 5 bases for J; bases not matched to a gene: 19. CDR3 protein: CASSPGVRVAGGMKDTQYF. For the CDR3, the DNA is TGCGCCAGCAGTCCCGGGGTGAGAGTAGCGGGAGGAATGAAAGATACGCAGTATTTT.

This clone was seen a single time. The J gene is TRBJ1-1, the V gene TRBV6-4; the D is unclear. The germline V and J ends were trimmed by 0 bases and 4 bases, with 12 bases remaining between them. Germline V CDR1 and CDR2: MRHNA, SNTAGT. The CDR3 length is 15 residues. CDR3 coding DNA: TGTGCCAGCAGTGACTCGACTGGGTTGGGCACTGAAGCTTTCTTT. Translated, it gives CASSDSTGLGTEAFF.

The chain links TRBV12-3 or TRBV12-4 to TRBJ2-3; D not resolved. With 0 bases removed from V and 4 bases from J, the gap between germline ends came to 2 bases. CDR3 length: 12 residues. CDR3 region: CASSLAPDTQYF. The CDR3 DNA is TGTGCCAGCAGTTTAGCACCAGATACGCAGTATTTT.

J is TRBJ2-6 and V is TRBV19, with D possibly TRBD1 on 6 matching bases. The germline CDR1 and CDR2 sequences are LNHDA and SQIVND (reference sequence). The CDR3 extends over 17 amino acids. Trimming left V 6 bases short and J 0 bases short, with 15 bases between. This chain's CDR3 is CASSLTGARSGANVLTF. CDR3 DNA: TGTGCCAGTAGCTTGACAGGTGCCCGCTCTGGGGCCAACGTCCTGACTTTC.

The CDR3: CAWSSGRGTYEQYF. The DNA of the CDR3 is TGTGCCTGGAGTAGTGGCAGGGGAACCTACGAGCAGTACTTC. V gene TRBV30 combines with J gene TRBJ2-7; D possibly corresponds to TRBD1 (6 bases). Germline CDR1 is GTSNPN and CDR2 is SVGIG (reference sequence). V was clipped by 2 bases and J by 2 bases, with 13 bases between them. CDR3 length equals 14 residues.